This TCR beta chain came from a study of PD-1 blockade in classical Hodgkin lymphoma. Study-wide results and caveats: With respect to the repertoire differences, their causes, possibly disease activity or prior therapy, remain undefined. Those achieving complete response showed baseline diversity like newly diagnosed patients. Exclusion removed patients who began nivolumab under 1 year after ASCT.

Details on this clone: Its antigen remains unidentified.

CDR3 length: 14 residues. Germline values: CDR1 MNHEY, CDR2 SMNVEV (reference sequence). V was shortened by 2 bases and J by 3 bases, with 8 bases between the two germline ends. Brentuximab vedotin exposure varied, and every patient relapsed after autologous stem cell transplantation. TCRdb's copy holds only in-frame clones and misses some; the assay was immunoSEQ multiplex PCR. Here the sample spans under 60,000 clones, around 78% being singletons. The chain links TRBV27 to TRBJ1-5; D is perhaps TRBD1 (6 bases). This receptor was taken from a human donor with classical Hodgkin lymphoma. The specimen comprised peripheral blood mononuclear cells (PBMCs), sampled before the second cycle of nivolumab. As DNA, the CDR3 is TGTGCCAGCAGTTTAAGACAGGTCAATCAGCCCCAGCATTTT. Translating gives CASSLRQVNQPQHF.